This T cell receptor (beta chain) was observed in a study of shared clonotypes between healthy human individuals. Background on the study: The cohort comprised a couple of women and a few men. Their ages spanned 18 to 49 years. Points from the study as a whole: Roughly 5% of naive CD4 clonotypes were shared across four donors. Non-shared clonotypes had lower generation probabilities than clonotypes shared by all four sorted-subset donors.

Only in-frame clones appear in the TCRdb table, and some are missing; sequencing was by immunoSEQ multiplex PCR. Of 850,000 to 1,200,000 clones in the sample, more than 60% are singletons; the top ten hold 1.5%. Points on this clone: Its cognate antigen is unknown.

The CDR3 is 13 amino acids. Trimming cost V 4 bases and J 6 bases, with 14 bases left between them. Germline V lookup: CDR1 GTSNPN, CDR2 SVGIG (reference sequence). Both subsets, CD45RA+ naive and CD45RA-negative memory, were split from the CD4+ cells. The J gene is TRBJ2-3, the V gene TRBV30; D assignment may be TRBD1 or TRBD2 (6 bases each). The receptor comes from a man aged 18 to 30 in good health. Sequencing input: memory CD4+ T cells sorted from blood. Subset noted: CD45RA-negative fraction. The CDR3 coding sequence is TGTGCCTGGATAGGGGGGTACGGCGATACGCAGTATTTT. Amino acid sequence: CAWIGGYGDTQYF.